This T cell receptor (beta chain) is from a study of blood T cell repertoires in COVID-19. Some clones are missing from TCRdb's copy, which holds only in-frame ones; the method was immunoSEQ multiplex PCR. The data contain a few hundred thousand clones, approximately 88% of them singletons. In germline, CDR1 is SGHRS, CDR2 YFSETQ. The CDR3 covers 18 residues. With V trimmed by 3 bases and J by 0 bases, 9 bases remained unmatched. J is TRBJ2-6 and V is TRBV5-1; TRBD2 aligns across 7 bases. This TCR derives from a woman aged 30 to 39 with COVID-19, enrolled during active disease. The sample consisted of peripheral blood. The CDR3 DNA reads as TGCGCCAGCAGCTCCGGGGGGTGGACGGGCTCTGGGGCCAACGTCCTGACTTTC. Protein: CASSSGGWTGSGANVLTF.